The 16 T cell receptor beta chains below all came from one sample that was sequenced in a study of Graves' ophthalmopathy and Graves' hyperthyroidism. RNA transcripts yielded amplified TCR beta CDR3 regions. First-round RT-PCR relied on HTBI primers, and a second-round multiplex PCR came next. TCRdb reprocessed the multiplex PCR reads with MiXCR, giving one entry per CDR3 protein. The sample lists about 410,000 distinct CDR3 sequences, around 18% occurring once. Sequencing was performed on peripheral blood. The origin of the receptors is a woman younger than 35 with Graves' ophthalmopathy.

This clonotype has just a few counts. The chain has TRBV7-2 and TRBJ2-2; D might be TRBD1 (6 bases). The CDR3 has 14 residues. Germline CDR1 reads SGHTA; CDR2 reads FQGNSA. The CDR3 DNA reads as TGTGCATCGCCTGGACAGTTGAACACCGGGGAGCTGTTTTTT. Translation gives CASPGQLNTGELFF.

The chain has TRBV10-3 and TRBJ1-3; D is ambiguous. This CDR3 region has 15 residues. The germline V and J ends were trimmed by 0 bases and 0 bases, with 6 bases remaining between them. The germline V gene has CDR1 ENHRY and CDR2 SYGVKD. This CDR3 reads CAISESWDSGNTIYF. The CDR3 bases are TGTGCCATCAGTGAGTCGTGGGACTCTGGAAACACCATATATTTT.

The table lists this clonotype with many counts. The chain uses TRBV6-1 and TRBJ2-7; D ambiguous. In germline, CDR1 is MNHNS, CDR2 SASEGT. The length of the CDR3 is 10 residues. V lost 7 bases and J lost 5, with 6 bases in between. CDR3 DNA sequence: TGTGCCAGCAAAGATAACGAGCAGTACTTC. Translating gives CASKDNEQYF.

This clonotype was seen many times. The CDR3 reads CASSSTQGNNQPQHF. The CDR3 bases are TGTGCCAGCAGTTCTACACAGGGAAACAATCAGCCCCAGCATTTT. The V call is TRBV28, the J call TRBJ1-5; a possible D gene is TRBD1 (6 bases). The germline CDR1 and CDR2 sequences are MDHEN and SYDVKM. This CDR3 has 15 amino acids. Between the trimmed V and J ends, which lost 4 bases and 3 bases, there was a span of 13 bases.

This clonotype occurred many times. The gene calls are TRBV12-3 or TRBV12-4 and TRBJ1-6; TRBD1 might be the D (5 bases). The ends were cut back, 4 bases at V and 10 bases at J, with 11 bases in the middle. This CDR3 spans 13 amino acids. CDR3: CASSYGWGSPLHF. CDR3 sequence (DNA): TGTGCCAGCAGTTACGGGTGGGGGTCACCCCTCCACTTT.

This clonotype was observed at least ten times. The chain uses TRBV7-3 and TRBJ2-7, with 8 bases identical to TRBD1. V lost 3 bases, J lost 2 bases, and 6 bases stayed unmatched. The CDR3 extends over 15 amino acids. Germline CDR1 and CDR2: SGHTA and FQGTGA. Here the CDR3 reads CASSFDRGGTYEQYF. The CDR3 nucleotides are TGTGCCAGCAGCTTCGACAGGGGAGGAACCTACGAGCAGTACTTC.

This clonotype was counted at least ten times. The junction departs from the called germline gene at one end, perhaps through a read error. V is TRBV12-3 or TRBV12-4 and J is TRBJ2-5, with D possibly being TRBD1 (5 bases). This CDR3 has 17 amino acids. In nucleotides, the CDR3 is TGTGCCAGCCAGATCGTAGGGGCCTTCACGAGCAAGGAGACCCGGTACTTC. This gives the protein CASQIVGAFTSKETRYF.

The sample holds many counts of this clonotype. V and J are TRBV12-3 or TRBV12-4 and TRBJ1-1; D gene ambiguous. The CDR3 runs to 12 residues. Deletions cut 2 bases from V and 11 bases from J, with 12 bases between. The CDR3 DNA reads as TGTGCCAGCAGTTTAAGATTGGGATCCGCTTTCTTT. Protein sequence: CASSLRLGSAFF.

As concerns this clonotype: This may stem from a read error, because a much larger clone lies one nucleotide away. The chain links TRBV11-1 to TRBJ1-1, with a possible D match to TRBD1 (5 bases). This CDR3 contains 17 residues. V lost 1 base and J lost 4, with 19 bases in between. The germline V gene has CDR1 SGHAT and CDR2 FQDESV (reference sequence). This CDR3 is CASSLVTELGVLTEAFF. The CDR3, as DNA: TGTGCCAGCAGCTTAGTGACAGAGCTAGGGGTACTCACTGAAGCTTTCTTT.

This clonotype was counted ten times or more. The chain couples TRBV12-3 or TRBV12-4 to TRBJ1-2, with TRBD1 identical over 8 bases. The V segment lost 4 bases and the J segment 5 bases; nucleotides outside the gene matches: 6. The CDR3 is 14 amino acids. The CDR3 spells CASSWTGTLYGYTF. CDR3 nucleotide sequence: TGTGCCAGCAGTTGGACAGGGACCCTTTATGGCTACACCTTC.

The rearrangement links TRBV20-1 to TRBJ2-5, with 9 bases aligning to TRBD2. The J call may be mistaken, given a closer DNA end match to TRBJ2-7. Germline CDR1 DFQATT, CDR2 SNEGSKA (reference sequence). The CDR3 covers 16 residues. Here the CDR3 DNA reads TGCAGTGCTAGAGACCAGACTAGCGGCAAGGGCTACGAGCAGTACTTC. The encoded protein is CSARDQTSGKGYEQYF.

This clonotype has at least ten counts. The chain links TRBV20-1 to TRBJ1-1; TRBD1 matches 8 bases. V shed 6 bases and J 4 bases; nucleotides not matched to a gene: 7. The CDR3 has 13 residues. CDR1 is DFQATT, CDR2 SNEGSKA, per germline (reference sequence). The CDR3 region is CSAPRGLGTEAFF. The CDR3 DNA follows: TGCAGTGCCCCCAGGGGGCTGGGCACTGAAGCTTTCTTT.

This clonotype appeared many times. The chain carries TRBV28 and TRBJ2-4; maybe TRBD1 (5 bases). The V and J ends lost 7 bases and 0 bases respectively, with 10 bases between them. The CDR3 loop spans 14 amino acids. Germline CDR1 is MDHEN and CDR2 is SYDVKM. CDR3 in DNA: TGTGCCAGCACACAGGCTTTAGCCAAAAACATTCAGTACTTC. Its protein product is CASTQALAKNIQYF.

This clonotype showed up many times. This chain links TRBV6-6 with TRBJ2-6; the D gene is possibly TRBD1 (5 bases). Germline-derived CDR1 and CDR2 are MNHNY and SVGAGI (reference sequence). The CDR3 spans 17 residues. Trimming left V 7 bases short and J 1 base short, with 17 bases between. The CDR3 DNA follows: TGTGCCAGCACCCAGGGCGTACATACATCTGGGGCCAACGTCCTGACTTTC. This translates into CASTQGVHTSGANVLTF.

This clonotype was counted many times. This rearrangement joins TRBV6-5 to TRBJ2-7; either TRBD1 or TRBD2 may fit D (6 bases each). V lost 2 bases and J 6 bases, leaving 17 bases between the germline ends. The CDR3 is made up of 15 amino acids. Germline assignment: CDR1 MNHEY and CDR2 SVGAGI. In nucleotides, the CDR3 is TGTGCCAGCAGTTACCGGGGGCTAGCGCAGAGCGAGCAGTACTTC. Translated, it gives CASSYRGLAQSEQYF.

This clonotype was counted ten times or more. This chain uses TRBV6-5 with TRBJ2-7; 10 nucleotides line up with TRBD2. The length of the CDR3 is 14 residues. J gave up 3 bases and V 7 bases, and 6 bases lay outside the gene matches. The germline gives CDR1 MNHEY, CDR2 SVGAGI. CDR3 bases: TGTGCCAGCACCGGACTAGCGGAAGGCTACGAGCAGTACTTC. It codes for CASTGLAEGYEQYF.